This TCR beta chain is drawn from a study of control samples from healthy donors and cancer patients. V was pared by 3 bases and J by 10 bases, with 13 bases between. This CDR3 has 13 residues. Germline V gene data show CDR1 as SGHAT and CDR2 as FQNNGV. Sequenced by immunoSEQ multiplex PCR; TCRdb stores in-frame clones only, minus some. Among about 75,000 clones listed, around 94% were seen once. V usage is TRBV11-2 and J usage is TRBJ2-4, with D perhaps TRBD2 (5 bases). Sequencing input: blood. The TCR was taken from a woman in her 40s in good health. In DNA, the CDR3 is TGTGCCAGCAGCTTGCGGGCTTTTGGGATTCAGTACTTC. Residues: CASSLRAFGIQYF.